The 16 T cell receptor beta chains below were found in one sample sequenced in a study of PD-1 blockade in classical Hodgkin lymphoma. Each and every patient relapsed after autologous stem cell transplantation, and patients got differing brentuximab vedotin exposure. The table came from immunoSEQ multiplex PCR; TCRdb's copy has only in-frame clones and leaves some out. This sample carries tens of thousands of clones, approximately 90% of them seen once, and the ten largest clones take under 6%. The material sequenced was peripheral blood mononuclear cells (PBMCs), taken before the second cycle of nivolumab. These receptors were obtained from a human donor with classical Hodgkin lymphoma.

This clone has only one observation. The chain recombines TRBV19 with TRBJ2-5; D is perhaps TRBD1 (5 bases). Deletions cut 1 base from V and 5 bases from J, with 8 bases between. CDR1 and CDR2 (germline): LNHDA, SQIVND (reference sequence). The CDR3 totals 13 residues. CDR3 coding DNA: TGTGCCAGTAGTATAGTGGGGCGGGAGACCCAGTACTTC. Encoded protein: CASSIVGRETQYF.

The chain joins TRBV5-1 to TRBJ2-3; tentatively, D is TRBD1 or TRBD2 (5 bases each). Trimming took 2 bases from V and 3 from J, leaving 10 bases between them. CDR3 length: 14 residues. In germline, CDR1 is SGHRS, CDR2 YFSETQ. CDR3 coding DNA: TGCGCCAGCAGCTTTGAGGGGCGTACAGATACGCAGTATTTT. Translation gives CASSFEGRTDTQYF.

The chain links TRBV2 to TRBJ1-5; D not resolved. Germline CDR1 is SNHLY and CDR2 is FYNNEI. The V and J ends lost 4 bases and 0 bases respectively, with 10 bases between them. This CDR3 spans 15 amino acids. The CDR3 bases are TGTGCCAGCAGTGTAGGCAGATATAGCAATCAGCCCCAGCATTTT. Protein: CASSVGRYSNQPQHF.

The V gene is TRBV10-3, the J gene TRBJ2-3, with D maybe TRBD2 (6 bases). This CDR3 spans 15 amino acids. V was shortened by 4 bases and J by 2 bases, with 13 bases between the two germline ends. From germline, CDR1 is ENHRY and CDR2 SYGVKD. The CDR3 DNA reads as TGTGCCATCAGTGGGGGGGTACGCAACACAGATACGCAGTATTTT. Residues: CAISGGVRNTDTQYF.

J is TRBJ2-7 and V is TRBV9; D gene ambiguous. Germline loops: CDR1 SGDLS, CDR2 YYNGEE. The germline V and J ends were trimmed by 2 bases and 0 bases, with 9 bases remaining between them. The CDR3 extends over 14 amino acids. The CDR3 here is CASSVHSGSYEQYF. The CDR3 DNA reads as TGTGCCAGCAGCGTGCATTCAGGCTCCTACGAGCAGTACTTC.

The V and J genes are TRBV6-6 and TRBJ1-2, with 8 bases that match TRBD1. Germline-derived CDR1 and CDR2 are MNHNY and SVGAGI (reference sequence). The CDR3 runs to 13 residues. Trimming took 6 bases from V and 7 from J; bases not matched to a gene: 7. DNA of the CDR3: TGTGCCAGCAGCCAGGGGGCGCGAGCTGGCTACACCTTC. Amino acids: CASSQGARAGYTF.

This clone was observed once. The chain links TRBV7-9 to TRBJ2-1; D gene unclear. This CDR3 has 15 amino acids. Trimming stripped 5 bases from V and 0 bases from J, with 11 bases between. Germline values: CDR1 SEHNR, CDR2 FQNEAQ (reference sequence). The CDR3 is CASSPHSSSYNEQFF. As DNA, the CDR3 is TGTGCCAGCAGCCCCCACTCGAGCTCCTACAATGAGCAGTTCTTC.

The gene calls are TRBV4-1 and TRBJ1-1; maybe TRBD1 (5 bases). The CDR3 extends over 16 amino acids. Deletions cut 4 bases from V and 0 bases from J, with 15 bases between. CDR1 MGHRA and CDR2 YSYEKL come from the germline V gene. CDR3 sequence reads: CASSRGDGGMNTEAFF. CDR3 coding DNA: TGCGCCAGCAGCCGCGGAGACGGGGGTATGAACACTGAAGCTTTCTTT.

The chain recombines TRBV28 with TRBJ1-1; D is ambiguous. In germline, CDR1 is MDHEN, CDR2 SYDVKM. The CDR3 runs to 14 residues. V was shortened by 2 bases and J by 7 bases, with 14 bases between the two germline ends. The CDR3 loop reads CASSLITRALEAFF. The CDR3 DNA reads as TGTGCCAGCAGTTTAATTACGAGGGCCCTTGAAGCTTTCTTT.

V usage is TRBV28 and J usage is TRBJ2-2; 15 bases agree with TRBD2. V trimming: 6 bases; J trimming: 1 base; junction bases outside the gene matches: 6. This CDR3 region has 18 residues. Germline V gives CDR1 MDHEN, CDR2 SYDVKM. The CDR3 DNA reads TGTGCCAGCAGGGTTCCGGGACTAGCGGGGGGGAACACCGGGGAGCTGTTTTTT. Protein: CASRVPGLAGGNTGELFF.

The chain uses TRBV5-1 and TRBJ2-3, with TRBD1 matching 9 bases. The CDR3 has 16 amino acids. CDR1 is SGHRS and CDR2 is YFSETQ in the germline V gene. The V and J ends lost 2 bases and 1 base, in that order; junction bases with no gene match: 5. The CDR3 DNA reads TGCGCCAGCAGCTTCCAGGGACAGGGAGGCACAGATACGCAGTATTTT. It is translated as CASSFQGQGGTDTQYF. Full variable domain (rest looked up from reference TRBV5-1 and TRBJ2-3): KAGVTQTPRYLIKTRGQQVTLSCSPISGHRSVSWYQQTPGQGLQFLFEYFSETQRNKGNFPGRFSGRQFSNSRSEMNVSTLELGDSALYLCASSFQGQGGTDTQYFGPGTRLTVL.

The chain joins TRBV7-9 to TRBJ1-2; 9 nucleotides align to TRBD1. V shed 1 base and J 8 bases; nucleotides not matched to a gene: 2. The CDR3 has 13 amino acids. Germline V gene data show CDR1 as SEHNR and CDR2 as FQNEAQ (reference sequence). The CDR3, as DNA: TGTGCCAGCAGCTTAGGGACAGGGGAAGGCTACACCTTC. Protein sequence: CASSLGTGEGYTF.

The rearrangement links TRBV4-2 to TRBJ1-2; D unresolved. CDR1 is LGHNA, CDR2 YNFKEQ, per germline. The CDR3 is made up of 13 amino acids. Trimming pared 0 bases from V and 8 bases from J, leaving 10 bases between. CDR3 nucleotides: TGTGCCAGCAGCCAAGATAGCGGGGAAGGCTACACCTTC. It codes for CASSQDSGEGYTF.

The J gene is TRBJ2-2, the V gene TRBV12-5; weak D call: TRBD1 (5 bases). V shed 2 bases and J shed 4 bases, with 20 bases lying between them. This CDR3 has 18 amino acids. Germline V CDR1 and CDR2: LGHNT, FRNRAP. CDR3 loop: CASGLLMGRSTLTGELFF. CDR3 nucleotides: TGTGCTAGTGGTTTGCTTATGGGGCGCTCAACGCTCACCGGGGAGCTGTTTTTT.

The chain combines TRBV29-1 with TRBJ1-2; possibly TRBD1 for D (5 bases). The CDR3 spans 12 residues. The germline V gene encodes CDR1 SQVTM and CDR2 ANQGSEA. V was shortened by 3 bases and J by 8 bases, with 13 bases between the two germline ends. The CDR3 sequence: CSVDREGDGYTF. CDR3 sequence (DNA): TGCAGCGTTGACAGGGAAGGGGACGGCTACACCTTC.

Comments on this clone: Additional DNA sequences in this sample encode the identical CDR3. This chain links TRBV5-1 with TRBJ1-5; TRBD1 aligns across 10 bases. The CDR3 runs 15 residues. V shed 3 bases and J 2 bases; nucleotides not matched to a gene: 2. Germline CDR1 SGHRS, CDR2 YFSETQ. This CDR3 reads CASSSGTGGNQPQHF. The DNA of the CDR3 is TGCGCCAGCAGCTCTGGGACAGGGGGCAATCAGCCCCAGCATTTT. Full variable domain (remainder filled in from reference TRBV5-1 and TRBJ1-5): KAGVTQTPRYLIKTRGQQVTLSCSPISGHRSVSWYQQTPGQGLQFLFEYFSETQRNKGNFPGRFSGRQFSNSRSEMNVSTLELGDSALYLCASSSGTGGNQPQHFGDGTRLSIL.